The 14 T cell receptor beta chains in this list originate from one sample, sequenced in a study of tumor-infiltrating lymphocytes in primary liver carcinoma. TCR beta cDNA was made from around 460 ng total RNA with a constant-region primer. Libraries for TCR beta were built through three nested multiplex PCR rounds, which together made up a slightly modified ARM-PCR procedure. TRBV1-TRBV30 forward primers paired with a C-beta reverse primer were used in the first two PCR rounds, which ran approximately 10 cycles each. Via MiXCR, TCRdb re-called the multiplex PCR reads, giving one row per CDR3 protein. The data contain about 350,000 distinct CDR3 sequences, approximately 64% of them singletons. Blood RNA was derived from unsorted whole blood, and germline DNA was extracted too. The sample taken for sequencing was peripheral blood. These receptor sequences come from a middle-aged man with primary liver carcinoma and hepatitis B virus infection.

The genes are TRBV11-2 and TRBJ2-1, with D possibly TRBD2 on 6 matching bases. There are 14 residues in the CDR3. The germline CDR1 and CDR2 sequences are SGHAT and FQNNGV. Deletions cut 1 base from V and 6 bases from J, with 10 bases between. The CDR3: CASSLGRESNEQFF. As DNA, the CDR3 is TGTGCCAGCAGCTTAGGACGGGAGTCCAATGAGCAGTTCTTC.

A word on this clonotype: This sequence may be a read error, since a much larger clone differs from it by one base. The chain uses TRBV6-2 or TRBV6-3 and TRBJ2-5; D is perhaps TRBD1 (5 bases). V was pared by 6 bases and J by 9 bases, with 20 bases between. The CDR3 extends over 14 amino acids. Germline V gene lookup returns CDR1 MNHEY and CDR2 SVGEGT. CDR3 protein: CASRGSGPQGAQYF. CDR3 sequence (DNA): TGTGCCAGCAGGGGTTCAGGGCCTCAAGGGGCCCAGTACTTC.

On this clonotype: A much larger clone sits a single nucleotide away, making a read error possible. The rearrangement uses TRBV6-5 and TRBJ2-7; possibly TRBD1 for D (6 bases). Germline CDR1 reads MNHEY; CDR2 reads SVGAGI. The CDR3 has 15 residues. V lost 5 bases to trimming and J lost 2 bases, with 16 bases between them. For the CDR3, the DNA is TGTGCCAGCAGTAAGGGACACGGGTCAACCTACGAGCAGTACTTC. Encoded protein: CASSKGHGSTYEQYF.

This chain connects TRBV6-5 to TRBJ2-1, with D perhaps assigned TRBD1 or TRBD2 (5 bases each). CDR1 and CDR2 from the germline V gene are MNHEY and SVGAGI. The V gene lost 5 bases and the J gene lost 12 bases, with 23 bases spanning the gap. The CDR3 covers 15 residues. The CDR3 region has the DNA TGTGCCAGCAGTCGGGACGGGCCGACCTACATTGGGCAGTTCTTC. Translation gives CASSRDGPTYIGQFF.

V is TRBV13 and J is TRBJ2-7; no reliable D call. With 5 bases removed from V and 4 bases from J, the gap between germline ends came to 6 bases. Germline CDR1 is PRHDT and CDR2 is FYEKMQ (reference sequence). The CDR3 has 11 amino acids. CDR3 sequence reads: CASSVDYEQYF. The CDR3 DNA sequence: TGTGCCAGCAGCGTAGATTACGAGCAGTACTTC.

There are many counts of this clonotype. This chain uses TRBV4-2 with TRBJ2-1; D not resolved. This CDR3 has 12 residues. The V gene's germline CDR1 is LGHNA and CDR2 YNFKEQ. With 0 bases removed from V and 11 bases from J, the gap between germline ends came to 8 bases. CDR3 in DNA: TGTGCCAGCAGCCAAGATCTGACTCAGCAGTTCTTC. Its translation: CASSQDLTQQFF.

With regard to this clonotype: At one end, the junction sequence differs from germline, possibly due to a read error. V is TRBV14 and J is TRBJ1-1; D is unclear. The CDR3 spans 13 residues. The germline CDR1 and CDR2 sequences are SGHDN and FVKESK. This chain's CDR3 is CACSQHRAGEAFF. The CDR3 nucleotides read TGTGCCTGCAGCCAACACCGGGCAGGTGAAGCTTTCTTT.

V gene TRBV28 combines with J gene TRBJ2-4; D might be TRBD1 or TRBD2, each matching 6 bases. The CDR3 runs 15 residues. CDR1 MDHEN and CDR2 SYDVKM come from the germline V gene. Between the trimmed V and J ends, which lost 6 bases and 2 bases, there was a span of 14 bases. The CDR3 DNA reads as TGTGCCAGCAGCGAGGGGGGCGCGACCAAAAACATTCAGTACTTC. This translates into CASSEGGATKNIQYF.

This clonotype was counted ten times or more. The gene calls are TRBV5-6 and TRBJ2-1; no reliable D call. CDR1 is SGHDT, CDR2 YYEEEE, per germline. The CDR3 is 13 amino acids. With 0 bases removed from V and 9 bases from J, the gap between germline ends came to 10 bases. The CDR3 loop reads CASSLAINGEQFF. The DNA of the CDR3 is TGTGCCAGCAGCTTGGCCATAAACGGTGAGCAGTTCTTC.

On this clonotype itself: A much larger clone sits a single nucleotide away, making a read error possible. V is TRBV4-2 and J is TRBJ2-3; 11 nucleotides align to TRBD2. The germline V gene encodes CDR1 LGHNA and CDR2 YNFKEQ. The CDR3 spans 19 residues. CDR3 nucleotide sequence: TGTGCCAGCAGCCAAGATAGGTTTTGGGGACTAGCGGACGATGATACGCTGTATTTT. Encoded protein: CASSQDRFWGLADDDTLYF.

This chain links TRBV4-2 with TRBJ1-3; D gene ambiguous. The V and J ends lost 0 bases and 0 bases respectively, with 6 bases between them. Per the germline V gene, CDR1 is LGHNA and CDR2 is YNFKEQ. The CDR3 length is 15 residues. CDR3 amino acids: CASSQDHNSGNTIYF. The CDR3 bases are TGTGCCAGCAGCCAAGATCACAACTCTGGAAACACCATATATTTT.

Points on this clonotype: At one end the junction does not follow the germline gene, possibly because of a read error. This sequence joins TRBV14 and TRBJ1-2; D unresolved. CDR1 is SGHDN, CDR2 FVKESK, per germline. CDR3 length: 13 amino acids. DNA for the CDR3: TGTGTCAGCAGCCAAGAGGAAACCTATGGCTACACCTTC. It is translated as CVSSQEETYGYTF.

In its sample, this clonotype was seen many times. The rearrangement joins TRBV10-3 to TRBJ2-1; 11 bases align to TRBD2. With 7 bases clipped from V and 0 bases from J, the junction kept 11 bases outside the gene matches. From germline, CDR1 is ENHRY and CDR2 SYGVKD. The CDR3 has 18 residues. This CDR3 is CAIKRTSGQASSYNEQFF. The DNA for the CDR3 is TGTGCCATCAAACGGACTAGCGGGCAGGCCAGCTCCTACAATGAGCAGTTCTTC.

The chain carries TRBV6-5 and TRBJ2-7; D perhaps matches TRBD1 (5 bases). The length of the CDR3 is 14 residues. Germline V gene lookup returns CDR1 MNHEY and CDR2 SVGAGI. Trimming pared 4 bases from V and 3 bases from J, leaving 13 bases between. The CDR3 region is CASSWAGLDYEQYF. DNA of the CDR3: TGTGCCAGCAGTTGGGCAGGGCTGGACTACGAGCAGTACTTC.